The 21 T cell receptor beta chains listed next were all sequenced from one sample in a study of Tregs in tolerant kidney transplant recipients. Related graft donors supplied nonmyeloablative bone marrow transplants, and mixed chimerism was transient. The assay was immunoSEQ multiplex PCR, and TCRdb's table has in-frame clones only and misses some. Here the sample spans tens of thousands of clones, approximately 94% being singletons. The sample was CD4+ T cells from blood (PBMCs), taken 12 months after the transplant. Receptors originate from a human patient who received a combined kidney and bone marrow transplant. A subset of T cells may come from the graft donor.

The chain joins TRBV28 to TRBJ2-1; 13 nucleotides match TRBD2. The CDR3 covers 15 residues. V was clipped by 10 bases and J by 12 bases; unmatched bases: 15. CDR1 and CDR2 from the germline V gene are MDHEN and SYDVKM. CDR3 coding DNA: TGTGCCATCACCAACAGGGGACTAGCGGGGACGTGGCAGTTCTTC. Protein sequence: CAITNRGLAGTWQFF.

The rearrangement links TRBV4-3 to TRBJ2-3; the match to TRBD2 covers 11 bases. The V and J ends lost 1 base and 5 bases, in that order; junction bases with no gene match: 5. Germline V gene data show CDR1 as LGHNA and CDR2 as YSLEER. This CDR3 comprises 16 residues. The chain's CDR3 is CASSQALAGGVDTQYF. In DNA, the CDR3 is TGCGCCAGCAGCCAAGCCTTAGCGGGAGGGGTAGATACGCAGTATTTT.

About this clone itself: At one of its ends the junction is not consistent with the germline gene, which may arise from a read error. This chain uses TRBV4-3 with TRBJ2-5; 10 positions agree with TRBD2. Germline lookup yields CDR1 LGHNA and CDR2 YSLEER. CDR3 length: 20 amino acids. CDR3 in DNA: TGCGCCGGCAGCCAGAACCCGGGACTAGCGAGAGGAGGGTACCAAGAGACCCAGTACTTC. As protein: CAGSQNPGLARGGYQETQYF.

This clone was recorded only once. The chain joins TRBV7-9 to TRBJ2-3, with 10 positions matching TRBD2. The germline gives CDR1 SEHNR, CDR2 FQNEAQ (reference sequence). This CDR3 contains 17 residues. Losses at the gene ends were 3 bases for V and 7 bases for J; bases not matched to a gene: 13. Here the CDR3 reads CASSLAGLADRGHTQYF. The CDR3 DNA reads TGTGCCAGCAGCTTGGCAGGACTAGCGGACCGGGGGCATACGCAGTATTTT.

J is TRBJ2-7 and V is TRBV7-9; tentative D call: TRBD2 (7 bases). The CDR3 covers 14 residues. The V end was cut by 8 bases, the J end by 3 bases, with 17 bases between. Germline V gene sequence: CDR1 SEHNR, CDR2 FQNEAQ (reference sequence). The CDR3 loop reads CASSQGGANYEQYF. The DNA of the CDR3 is TGTGCCAGCTCTCAAGGGGGGGCCAACTACGAGCAGTACTTC.

CDR3 loop: CASSEDRGGYTEAFF. In DNA, the CDR3 is TGTGCCAGCAGTGAGGACAGGGGCGGGTACACTGAAGCTTTCTTT. V gene TRBV6-1 combines with J gene TRBJ1-1; 9 nucleotides match TRBD1. The CDR3 extends over 15 amino acids. J gave up 3 bases and V 3 bases, and 5 bases lay outside the gene matches. The V gene's germline CDR1 is MNHNS and CDR2 SASEGT.

This chain links TRBV5-4 with TRBJ2-1; possible D gene TRBD2, 6 bases. This CDR3 has 15 amino acids. Germline CDR1 SGHNT, CDR2 YYREEE (reference sequence). V lost 1 base and J lost 6, with 14 bases in between. For the CDR3, the DNA is TGTGCCAGCAGCTTGTTCGGGGGTTTCGGCAATGAGCAGTTCTTC. Amino acid sequence: CASSLFGGFGNEQFF.

The genes are TRBV7-2 and TRBJ2-3, with 7 bases aligning to TRBD2. Trimming removed 3 bases from V and 0 bases from J; junction bases left unmatched: 3. Germline CDR1 is SGHTA and CDR2 is FQGNSA. The CDR3 runs to 15 residues. The CDR3 sequence: CASSFASGSTDTQYF. The CDR3 DNA reads TGTGCCAGCAGCTTCGCTAGCGGTAGCACAGATACGCAGTATTTT. Supplemented by reference TRBV7-2 and TRBJ2-3, the full variable domain reads GAGVSQSPSNKVTEKGKDVELRCDPISGHTALYWYRQSLGQGLEFLIYFQGNSAPDKSGLPSDRFSAERTGGSVSTLTIQRTQQEDSAVYLCASSFASGSTDTQYFGPGTRLTVL.

The chain is built from TRBV9 and TRBJ2-3, with D perhaps matching TRBD2 (5 bases). V was shortened by 6 bases and J by 2 bases, with 16 bases between the two germline ends. Per germline, CDR1 SGDLS and CDR2 YYNGEE. The length of the CDR3 is 15 residues. The CDR3, as DNA: TGTGCCAGCAACCGGGGTCCTCACGACACAGATACGCAGTATTTT. Its protein is CASNRGPHDTDTQYF.

The genes are TRBV6-5 and TRBJ2-7; D is ambiguous. Trimming pared 10 bases from V and 1 base from J, leaving 17 bases between. The CDR3 is made up of 14 amino acids. The germline CDR1 and CDR2 sequences are MNHEY and SVGAGI. The CDR3 DNA is TGTGCCAACATTCGACATCGCCCTTCCTACGAGCAGTACTTC. Protein sequence: CANIRHRPSYEQYF.

The rearrangement joins TRBV5-4 to TRBJ2-7, with TRBD1 matching 8 bases. Germline CDR1 SGHNT, CDR2 YYREEE (reference sequence). This CDR3 has 13 residues. After removal of 0 bases from V and 5 bases from J, the junction contained 1 base not matched to a gene. The CDR3 loop is CASSLGQGHEQYF. CDR3 nucleotides: TGTGCCAGCAGCTTGGGACAGGGGCACGAGCAGTACTTC. Drawing the rest from reference TRBV5-4 and TRBJ2-7, the complete variable domain is ETGVTQSPTHLIKTRGQQVTLRCSSQSGHNTVSWYQQALGQGPQFIFQYYREEENGRGNFPPRFSGLQFPNYSSELNVNALELDDSALYLCASSLGQGHEQYFGPGTRLTVT.

The chain links TRBV28 to TRBJ1-1; 11 bases are a match to TRBD1. The CDR3 length is 14 residues. With V trimmed by 6 bases and J by 2 bases, 2 bases remained unmatched. Germline assignment: CDR1 MDHEN and CDR2 SYDVKM. In DNA form, the CDR3 reads TGTGCCAGCAGGGGGACAGGGGGTAACACTGAAGCTTTCTTT. Protein: CASRGTGGNTEAFF.

The chain has TRBV11-2 and TRBJ2-2; TRBD2 is a possible D gene (5 bases). CDR3 length: 16 residues. V was clipped by 4 bases and J by 6 bases, with 18 bases between them. Germline assignment: CDR1 SGHAT and CDR2 FQNNGV. The CDR3 DNA follows: TGTGCCAGCAGCTCCTCCACGGCTAGCTTCGCCGGGGAGCTGTTTTTT. As protein: CASSSSTASFAGELFF.

The chain joins TRBV10-3 to TRBJ2-2; 7 nucleotides line up with TRBD2. Germline V CDR1 and CDR2: ENHRY, SYGVKD. This CDR3 has 16 amino acids. V was pared by 7 bases and J by 1 base, with 9 bases of the junction left unmatched. The DNA of the CDR3 is TGTGCCATCAATGGAGGGCTAGCGGAGAACACCGGGGAGCTGTTTTTT. Translating it yields CAINGGLAENTGELFF.

V gene TRBV9 combines with J gene TRBJ2-3, with D possibly TRBD1 on 5 matching bases. V lost 4 bases, J lost 4 bases, and 13 bases lay in between. Germline CDR1 is SGDLS and CDR2 is YYNGEE. This CDR3 has 14 residues. The CDR3 nucleotides read TGTGCCAGCAGCTCAGGGCATCGGGCAGATACGCAGTATTTT. Its translation: CASSSGHRADTQYF.

V and J are TRBV10-3 and TRBJ2-5; tentative D call: TRBD1 (5 bases). The CDR3 has 13 residues. Germline loops: CDR1 ENHRY, CDR2 SYGVKD. Trimming pared 5 bases from V and 1 base from J, leaving 8 bases between. CDR3 DNA sequence: TGTGCCATCAGTCGACAGCTCCAAGAGACCCAGTACTTC. Protein product: CAISRQLQETQYF.

The chain uses TRBV19 and TRBJ1-1; D is possibly TRBD1 (6 bases). CDR3 size: 17 residues. V dropped 3 bases and J dropped 1 base, with 18 bases sitting between them. Germline V gene sequence: CDR1 LNHDA, CDR2 SQIVND (reference sequence). The CDR3 DNA is TGTGCCAGTAGTATCAGTCCCGGGACACATTGGAACACTGAAGCTTTCTTT. It codes for CASSISPGTHWNTEAFF.

CDR3 residues: CASSISRNYYGYTF. The DNA for the CDR3 is TGTGCCAGTAGTATTTCGCGGAACTATTATGGCTACACCTTC. V usage is TRBV19 and J usage is TRBJ1-2; D call uncertain. V gave up 3 bases and J gave up 5 bases, with 13 bases separating them. CDR3 length: 14 amino acids. CDR1 is LNHDA and CDR2 is SQIVND in the germline V gene (reference sequence). Supplemented by reference TRBV19 and TRBJ1-2, the full variable domain reads DGGITQSPKYLFRKEGQNVTLSCEQNLNHDAMYWYRQDPGQGLRLIYYSQIVNDFQKGDIAEGYSVSREKKESFPLTVTSAQKNPTAFYLCASSISRNYYGYTFGSGTRLTVV.

This chain connects TRBV9 to TRBJ2-5; TRBD2 might be the D (6 bases). The CDR3 spans 15 residues. V was shortened by 0 bases and J by 7 bases, with 16 bases between the two germline ends. Germline values: CDR1 SGDLS, CDR2 YYNGEE. The CDR3 DNA sequence: TGTGCCAGCAGCGTAGGAGGGCAGGGAGGAGGGACCCAGTACTTC. Its translation is CASSVGGQGGGTQYF.

The V call is TRBV19, the J call TRBJ2-5; 9 bases align to TRBD1. With V trimmed by 5 bases and J by 5 bases, 12 bases remained unmatched. This CDR3 contains 16 residues. Germline CDR1 LNHDA, CDR2 SQIVND (reference sequence). In nucleotides, the CDR3 is TGTGCCAGTAGTCCCTGGACCGGGACAGGGAGTGAGACCCAGTACTTC. Amino acids: CASSPWTGTGSETQYF.

The chain combines TRBV10-1 with TRBJ2-7; D may be TRBD1 (5 bases). CDR1 WNHNN and CDR2 SYGVQD come from the germline V gene (reference sequence). V dropped 0 bases and J dropped 4 bases, with 7 bases sitting between them. The CDR3 contains 13 residues. As DNA, the CDR3 is TGCGCCAGCAGTGAGTCCAGGGAATACGAGCAGTACTTC. It specifies CASSESREYEQYF.